The clone carrying this TCR beta chain was found many times. This record belongs to a study of early T cells in non-severe SARS-CoV-2 infection. Study-level background: Sequencing input comprised bulk RNA from unsorted whole blood; chain pairing was not available.

V gave up 5 bases and J gave up 7 bases; unmatched junction bases: 10. CDR3 size: 15 residues. In the library, individual cDNA molecules carried attached unique molecular identifiers. TCRdb reanalysed the 5' RACE reads using MiXCR and keeps one entry per CDR3 protein. This sample has about 72,000 distinct CDR3 sequences; about 9.5% occur once, and the top ten carry 6.5% to 8.5%. This clonotype was sampled from an adult who was a healthcare worker with PCR-confirmed SARS-CoV-2 infection or an uninfected control (not recorded which). The input for sequencing was whole blood, taken at baseline. V usage is TRBV12-3 or TRBV12-4 and J usage is TRBJ1-2; 10 positions agree with TRBD1. As DNA, the CDR3 is TGTGCCAGCAGTAGGGACAGGGGAAGTTACTCTGGCTACACCTTC. This translates into CASSRDRGSYSGYTF.